This is a list of T cell receptor beta chains from one sample in a study of cytomegalovirus exposure and HLA in healthy donors. Sequencing used immunoSEQ multiplex PCR; TCRdb keeps in-frame clones, though not all of them. The sample consists of about 140,000 clones, 80% of them appearing once. Sequencing used PBMCs. The receptors come from a man aged 25-45 years in good health and CMV-seronegative. Each CDR3 is given with its conserved first and last residue. The order of the fields is D gene, J gene, clone size, V gene, CDR3 DNA, CDR3 protein. D genes are given only for firm matches. Only part of the rows carry a size: once, few, many, or a class if the clone is expanded.

d_gene: TRBD2; j_gene: TRBJ2-1; abundance: NA; v_gene: TRBV4-3; CDR3nt: TGCGCCAGCAGCCAAGCCTACGGTAGCGGGAGGGGTATCAATGAGCAGTTCTTC; CDR3aa: CASSQAYGSGRGINEQFF
d_gene: TRBD1; j_gene: TRBJ2-2; abundance: NA; v_gene: TRBV28; CDR3nt: TGTGCCAGCACGTATTTCGGGCGACAGGGATACACCGGGGAGCTGTTTTTT; CDR3aa: CASTYFGRQGYTGELFF
d_gene: NA; j_gene: TRBJ2-7; abundance: NA; v_gene: TRBV9; CDR3nt: TGTGCCAGCAGCCCCTTGGGGAGGCCCTACGAGCAGTACTTC; CDR3aa: CASSPLGRPYEQYF
d_gene: NA; j_gene: TRBJ2-1; abundance: NA; v_gene: TRBV28; CDR3nt: TGTGCCAGCAGTTTATCCGAGGAGCGGGCGCCGCACAATGAGCAGTTCTTC; CDR3aa: CASSLSEERAPHNEQFF
d_gene: NA; j_gene: TRBJ2-2; abundance: NA; v_gene: TRBV6-4; CDR3nt: TGTGCCAGCAGTGTGGAGCGGAGCACCGGGGAGCTGTTTTTT; CDR3aa: CASSVERSTGELFF
d_gene: TRBD2; j_gene: TRBJ2-5; abundance: once; v_gene: TRBV6-1; CDR3nt: TGTGCCAGCAGTGAAATTTGGGGGAGGGCCCTCGGGGAGACCCAGTACTTC; CDR3aa: CASSEIWGRALGETQYF
d_gene: NA; j_gene: TRBJ2-5; abundance: few; v_gene: TRBV18; CDR3nt: TGTGCCAGCTCACCTAGACTAGGCCAAGAGACCCAGTACTTC; CDR3aa: CASSPRLGQETQYF
d_gene: TRBD1; j_gene: TRBJ1-2; abundance: NA; v_gene: TRBV27; CDR3nt: TGTGCCAGCAGTTTCGAGGGGGCAGTCGGCTATGGCTACACCTTC; CDR3aa: CASSFEGAVGYGYTF
d_gene: NA; j_gene: TRBJ2-1; abundance: NA; v_gene: TRBV30; CDR3nt: TGTGCCTGGAGTGTACCTAGCAGGGAGCAGTTCTTC; CDR3aa: CAWSVPSREQFF
d_gene: NA; j_gene: TRBJ2-3; abundance: NA; v_gene: TRBV18; CDR3nt: TGTGCCAGCTCACCAAGGCAGGGCTCCACAGATACGCAGTATTTT; CDR3aa: CASSPRQGSTDTQYF
d_gene: TRBD2; j_gene: TRBJ2-7; abundance: once; v_gene: TRBV7-2; CDR3nt: TGTGCCAGCAGCCCCTTAGCGGGATCCTACGAGCAGTACTTC; CDR3aa: CASSPLAGSYEQYF
d_gene: NA; j_gene: TRBJ2-1; abundance: NA; v_gene: TRBV6-5; CDR3nt: TGTGCCAGCAGTTACTTGTTCGGGTCGGTTGAGCAGTTCTTC; CDR3aa: CASSYLFGSVEQFF
d_gene: NA; j_gene: TRBJ1-5; abundance: NA; v_gene: TRBV5-6; CDR3nt: TGTGCCAGCAGCTTCGGGACGGCCGGGGGTGGGCCCCAGCATTTT; CDR3aa: CASSFGTAGGGPQHF
d_gene: NA; j_gene: TRBJ2-5; abundance: NA; v_gene: TRBV9; CDR3nt: TGTGCCAGCAGCACCGGGGAGACCCAGTACTTC; CDR3aa: CASSTGETQYF
d_gene: NA; j_gene: TRBJ2-7; abundance: once; v_gene: TRBV27; CDR3nt: TGTGCCAGCAGTTTCAGCGAAAGCTCCTACGAGCAGTACTTC; CDR3aa: CASSFSESSYEQYF
d_gene: NA; j_gene: TRBJ1-2; abundance: NA; v_gene: TRBV18; CDR3nt: TGTGCCAGCTCACCATGGCAGGTAGCTAACTATGGCTACACCTTC; CDR3aa: CASSPWQVANYGYTF
d_gene: TRBD1; j_gene: TRBJ1-2; abundance: once; v_gene: TRBV19; CDR3nt: TGTGCCAGTAGTAACCGCGGACAGGGTCCCTATGGCTACACCTTC; CDR3aa: CASSNRGQGPYGYTF
d_gene: NA; j_gene: TRBJ2-7; abundance: NA; v_gene: TRBV28; CDR3nt: TGTGCCAGCAGCTTGCGGCAGAGCCGTTACGAGCAGTACTTC; CDR3aa: CASSLRQSRYEQYF
d_gene: TRBD1; j_gene: TRBJ1-2; abundance: NA; v_gene: TRBV11-2; CDR3nt: TGTGCCAGCAGCTTATCACCCCGGACAGGGTTCACCTTC; CDR3aa: CASSLSPRTGFTF
d_gene: NA; j_gene: TRBJ2-5; abundance: NA; v_gene: TRBV5-1; CDR3nt: TGCGCCAGCAGCCGCACAGCGGGTTCGGAAGGGGAGACCCAGTACTTC; CDR3aa: CASSRTAGSEGETQYF
d_gene: NA; j_gene: TRBJ2-2; abundance: NA; v_gene: TRBV7-2; CDR3nt: TGTGCCAGCAGCTTATCGGCTAGGAACACCGGGGAGCTGTTTTTT; CDR3aa: CASSLSARNTGELFF
d_gene: NA; j_gene: TRBJ1-5; abundance: few; v_gene: TRBV28; CDR3nt: TGTGCCAGCAGTTTAGATATCGGGCAGCCCCAGCATTTT; CDR3aa: CASSLDIGQPQHF